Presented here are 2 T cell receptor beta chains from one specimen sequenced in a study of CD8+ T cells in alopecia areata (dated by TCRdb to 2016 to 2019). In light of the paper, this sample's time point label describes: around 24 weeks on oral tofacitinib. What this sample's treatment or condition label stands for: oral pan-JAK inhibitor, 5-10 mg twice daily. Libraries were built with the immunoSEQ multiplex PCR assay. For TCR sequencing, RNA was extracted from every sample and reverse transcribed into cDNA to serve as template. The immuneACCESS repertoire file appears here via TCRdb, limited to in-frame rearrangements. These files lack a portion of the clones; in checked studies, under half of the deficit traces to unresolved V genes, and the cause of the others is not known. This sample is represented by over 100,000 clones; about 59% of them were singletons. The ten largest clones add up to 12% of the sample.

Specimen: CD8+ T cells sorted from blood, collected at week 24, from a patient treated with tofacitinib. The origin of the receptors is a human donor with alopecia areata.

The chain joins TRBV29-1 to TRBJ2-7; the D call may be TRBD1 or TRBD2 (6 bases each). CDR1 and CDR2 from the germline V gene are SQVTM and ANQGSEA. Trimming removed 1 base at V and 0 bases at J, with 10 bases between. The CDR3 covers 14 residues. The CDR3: CSVEGGDNSYEQYF. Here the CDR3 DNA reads TGCAGCGTTGAAGGGGGGGACAACTCCTACGAGCAGTACTTC.

The CDR3 region is CSVWGQGEAFF. For the CDR3, the DNA is TGCAGCGTGTGGGGACAGGGTGAAGCTTTCTTT. V gene TRBV29-1 combines with J gene TRBJ1-1; 9 nucleotides line up with TRBD1. CDR3 length: 11 residues. The junction had 3 bases not matched to a gene; V was cut back by 6 bases and J by 7 bases. The germline V gene has CDR1 SQVTM and CDR2 ANQGSEA. The full variable domain, with the rest looked up from reference TRBV29-1 and TRBJ1-1, is SAVISQKPSRDICQRGTSLTIQCQVDSQVTMMFWYRQQPGQSLTLIATANQGSEATYESGFVIDKFPISRPNLTFSTLTVSNMSPEDSSIYLCSVWGQGEAFFGQGTRLTVV.